Shown below are 30 T cell receptor beta chains from a single sample sequenced in a study of response to subunit inactivated influenza vaccine (dated by TCRdb to 2016 to 2019). Libraries were constructed by RT-PCR. Reads for this sample came from an Illumina HiSeq 2500. TCRdb reran the public reads through fastp at Q25 and MiXCR, keeping productive beta chains. All rows with the same CDR3 protein become a single entry with the most common DNA and genes. The sample table contains around 520,000 distinct CDR3 sequences; only one count was recorded for roughly 23% of them. Over 1.5% of the sample belongs to the ten largest clones. Sequencing was performed on CD4+ T cells sorted from PBMCs, taken 5 days after vaccination. The receptors were sampled from a man aged 50-59 years who received an inactivated influenza vaccine. Donor details come from another sample of the same person, matched by shared clones.

The chain employs TRBV5-1 and TRBJ2-1; TRBD2 agrees at 8 bases. Germline values: CDR1 SGHRS, CDR2 YFSETQ. There are 19 residues in the CDR3. After removal of 5 bases from V and 4 bases from J, the junction contained 20 bases not matched to a gene. Here the CDR3 reads CASRKGPGVSGGSYNEQFF. The DNA of the CDR3 is TGCGCCAGCAGAAAGGGGCCGGGAGTGAGCGGGGGTTCATACAATGAGCAGTTCTTC.

This clonotype was counted a few times. The chain combines TRBV12-3 or TRBV12-4 with TRBJ2-4; 11 bases line up with TRBD2. Trimming at V came to 1 base and at J to 8 bases, leaving 4 bases not matched to a gene. This CDR3 region has 15 residues. In nucleotides, the CDR3 is TGTGCCAGCAGTTTAGGACTAGCGGGGTCTTACATTCAGTACTTC. Its protein is CASSLGLAGSYIQYF.

V usage is TRBV11-2 and J usage is TRBJ2-7, with 10 bases fitting TRBD2. Trimming removed 4 bases from V and 3 bases from J; junction bases left unmatched: 15. The germline V gene encodes CDR1 SGHAT and CDR2 FQNNGV. The CDR3 runs 18 residues. CDR3 DNA sequence: TGTGCCAGCAGCTCTAATCCCAGCGGGAGGGCGTTGGTCTACGAGCAGTACTTC. Its translation: CASSSNPSGRALVYEQYF.

The rearrangement joins TRBV5-1 to TRBJ2-5; D is possibly TRBD2 (7 bases). Germline loops: CDR1 SGHRS, CDR2 YFSETQ. CDR3 length equals 16 residues. V gave up 5 bases and J gave up 2 bases, with 19 bases separating them. The CDR3 bases are TGCGCCAGCAGTCGCTTGGGGGGGCAGTCTCAAGAGACCCAGTACTTC. This translates into CASSRLGGQSQETQYF.

The chain recombines TRBV28 with TRBJ2-3, with 7 bases identical to TRBD2. V was clipped by 6 bases and J by 2 bases; unmatched bases: 8. CDR3 length equals 15 residues. CDR1 is MDHEN, CDR2 SYDVKM, per germline. The DNA for the CDR3 is TGTGCCAGCAGAACGGCTAGCGGCCTCACAGATACGCAGTATTTT. This translates into CASRTASGLTDTQYF.

This clonotype was seen more than once but under ten times. The chain couples TRBV6-2 or TRBV6-3 to TRBJ2-7, with TRBD1 as a possible D gene (6 bases). Deletions cut 6 bases from V and 2 bases from J, with 14 bases between. Germline values: CDR1 MNHEY, CDR2 SVGEGT. This CDR3 is 14 amino acids long. The chain's CDR3 is CASRVTQGPYEQYF. CDR3 nucleotide sequence: TGTGCCAGCAGGGTCACACAGGGCCCCTACGAGCAGTACTTC.

This clonotype has just a few counts. The rearrangement uses TRBV11-2 and TRBJ2-3; D is ambiguous. The CDR3 consists of 13 residues. V gave up 2 bases and J gave up 5 bases, with 8 bases separating them. In germline, CDR1 is SGHAT, CDR2 FQNNGV. The DNA for the CDR3 is TGTGCCAGCAGCTTAACAAATGGAGATACGCAGTATTTT. Protein sequence: CASSLTNGDTQYF.

This chain uses TRBV2 with TRBJ2-3, with D hard to call. V lost 2 bases to trimming and J lost 1 base, with 4 bases between them. The CDR3 is 13 amino acids. CDR1 and CDR2 (germline): SNHLY, FYNNEI. In DNA, the CDR3 is TGTGCCAGCAGTGAAAGGGGCACAGATACGCAGTATTTT. It specifies CASSERGTDTQYF.

This clonotype was counted many times. The chain employs TRBV24-1 and TRBJ2-1, with 9 nucleotides matching TRBD1. Trimming took 7 bases from V and 4 from J; bases not matched to a gene: 7. Germline CDR1 is KGHDR and CDR2 is SFDVKD. CDR3 length: 15 amino acids. In DNA, the CDR3 is TGTGCCACCAGCGCTCGGGACAGGGTTTACAATGAGCAGTTCTTC. It codes for CATSARDRVYNEQFF.

This rearrangement joins TRBV12-3 or TRBV12-4 to TRBJ2-7, with D tentatively TRBD1 or TRBD2 (6 bases each). V gave up 5 bases and J gave up 4 bases, with 18 bases separating them. This CDR3 spans 15 amino acids. The CDR3 sequence is CASSLRDLGGYEQYF. CDR3 sequence (DNA): TGTGCCAGCAGTCTCCGGGACTTAGGGGGTTACGAGCAGTACTTC.

The chain joins TRBV20-1 to TRBJ2-7, with 9 positions matching TRBD2. The CDR3 totals 14 residues. CDR1 and CDR2 from the germline V gene are DFQATT and SNEGSKA (reference sequence). The V segment lost 0 bases and the J segment 8 bases; nucleotides outside the gene matches: 8. CDR3: CSAREASGDGKQYF. The DNA for the CDR3 is TGCAGTGCTAGAGAAGCTAGCGGGGATGGGAAGCAGTACTTC.

The CDR3 region is CSASGTGSSYNSPLHF. In DNA, the CDR3 is TGCAGTGCCTCCGGGACAGGGAGCTCCTATAATTCACCCCTCCACTTT. The chain employs TRBV20-1 and TRBJ1-6, with 9 bases lining up with TRBD1. The CDR3 has 16 amino acids. Germline lookup yields CDR1 DFQATT and CDR2 SNEGSKA (reference sequence). J gave up 0 bases and V 6 bases, and 6 bases lay outside the gene matches.

This rearrangement joins TRBV16 to TRBJ1-2; no firm D call. The V and J ends lost 0 bases and 3 bases respectively, with 8 bases between them. Germline CDR1 reads KGHSY; CDR2 reads FQNENV. This CDR3 comprises 14 residues. In DNA form, the CDR3 reads TGTGCCAGCAGCCAATCACGCACTTACTATGGCTACACCTTC. This codes for CASSQSRTYYGYTF.

The chain uses TRBV4-2 and TRBJ2-7; no clear D. V shed 0 bases and J shed 5 bases, with 8 bases lying between them. CDR3 length equals 13 residues. Germline V gene data show CDR1 as LGHNA and CDR2 as YNFKEQ. The CDR3: CASSQDSRDEQYF. CDR3 in DNA: TGTGCCAGCAGCCAAGATAGTCGGGACGAGCAGTACTTC.

Many counts were recorded for this clonotype. The chain couples TRBV20-1 to TRBJ2-3, with 9 positions matching TRBD1. The germline V gene has CDR1 DFQATT and CDR2 SNEGSKA (reference sequence). The J segment lost 0 bases and the V segment lost 4 bases, leaving 5 bases of the junction unmatched. The CDR3 length is 15 residues. DNA of the CDR3: TGCAGTGCTATTCCGGGACAGGGAAGCACAGATACGCAGTATTTT. Translation gives CSAIPGQGSTDTQYF.

The rearrangement uses TRBV29-1 and TRBJ2-5; 7 bases fit TRBD1. Germline-derived CDR1 and CDR2 are SQVTM and ANQGSEA. Trimming took 6 bases from V and 2 from J; bases not matched to a gene: 3. This CDR3 has 12 residues. CDR3 in amino acids: CSVETGQETQYF. Here the CDR3 DNA reads TGCAGCGTGGAGACAGGGCAAGAGACCCAGTACTTC. The full variable domain, completed using reference TRBV29-1 and TRBJ2-5, is SAVISQKPSRDICQRGTSLTIQCQVDSQVTMMFWYRQQPGQSLTLIATANQGSEATYESGFVIDKFPISRPNLTFSTLTVSNMSPEDSSIYLCSVETGQETQYFGPGTRLLVL.

This clonotype was found a few times. The rearrangement uses TRBV11-2 and TRBJ2-7; D uncertain. The ends were cut back, 0 bases at V and 2 bases at J, with 8 bases in the middle. Germline V lookup: CDR1 SGHAT, CDR2 FQNNGV. This CDR3 contains 14 residues. The DNA for the CDR3 is TGTGCCAGCAGCTTAGATCATGGAGCCTACGAGCAGTACTTC. This codes for CASSLDHGAYEQYF. The entire variable domain, with the rest obtained from reference TRBV11-2 and TRBJ2-7, is as follows: EAGVAQSPRYKIIEKRQSVAFWCNPISGHATLYWYQQILGQGPKLLIQFQNNGVVDDSQLPKDRFSAERLKGVDSTLKIQPAKLEDSAVYLCASSLDHGAYEQYFGPGTRLTVT.

V is TRBV18 and J is TRBJ2-2; D is uncertain. Trimming removed 2 bases at V and 4 bases at J, with 5 bases between. The CDR3 length is 13 residues. Germline V gene lookup returns CDR1 KGHSH and CDR2 LQKENI. Here the CDR3 reads CASSPATTGELFF. The CDR3 DNA is TGTGCCAGCTCACCAGCGACCACCGGGGAGCTGTTTTTT.

This clonotype came up a few times. The rearrangement joins TRBV11-2 to TRBJ2-7; TRBD2 agrees at 8 bases. The CDR3 length is 14 residues. J gave up 4 bases and V 5 bases, and 7 bases lay outside the gene matches. Looked up from germline, CDR1 is SGHAT and CDR2 is FQNNGV. The CDR3 sequence: CASSGVGGRYEQYF. CDR3 sequence (DNA): TGTGCCAGCAGCGGAGTGGGCGGGAGGTACGAGCAGTACTTC.

The rearrangement joins TRBV18 to TRBJ1-4; D unclear. This CDR3 region has 15 residues. Germline assignment: CDR1 KGHSH and CDR2 LQKENI. V lost 5 bases and J lost 0, with 10 bases in between. This chain's CDR3 is CASSVNRATNEKLFF. In nucleotides, the CDR3 is TGTGCCAGCTCAGTGAACAGAGCAACTAATGAAAAACTGTTTTTT.

The chain has TRBV5-1 and TRBJ1-1; TRBD1 might be the D (6 bases). Germline CDR1 SGHRS, CDR2 YFSETQ. The CDR3 is 15 residues long. V lost 4 bases, J lost 4 bases, and 17 bases lay in between. CDR3 amino acids: CASSRNPGQSTEAFF. CDR3 sequence (DNA): TGCGCCAGCAGCCGAAACCCGGGACAAAGCACTGAAGCTTTCTTT.

The chain couples TRBV4-3 to TRBJ2-1; no definite D call. With 0 bases removed from V and 3 bases from J, the gap between germline ends came to 9 bases. The CDR3 runs 15 residues. The V gene's germline CDR1 is LGHNA and CDR2 YSLEER. Written as DNA, the CDR3 is TGCGCCAGCAGCCAAGATCTGCGGCGCTACAATGAGCAGTTCTTC. Protein product: CASSQDLRRYNEQFF.

Only a few counts were recorded for this clonotype. The chain joins TRBV7-8 to TRBJ1-1; 7 bases agree with TRBD1. The ends lost 5 bases at V and 4 bases at J; junction bases unmatched: 13. The CDR3 has 16 amino acids. Germline V gene sequence: CDR1 SGHVS, CDR2 FQNEAQ. CDR3 in amino acids: CASSLRPGTDFTEAFF. Here the CDR3 DNA reads TGTGCCAGCAGCCTACGACCCGGGACAGACTTCACTGAAGCTTTCTTT.

The table lists this clonotype with a few counts. The chain recombines TRBV7-6 with TRBJ2-2; D not certain. With 5 bases removed from V and 4 bases from J, the gap between germline ends came to 14 bases. This CDR3 has 15 amino acids. Germline CDR1 and CDR2: SGHVS and FNYEAQ. CDR3 in amino acids: CASSLGYGFTGELFF. In DNA, the CDR3 is TGTGCCAGCAGCCTAGGCTATGGGTTCACCGGGGAGCTGTTTTTT.

The V gene is TRBV27, the J gene TRBJ2-1; 7 bases map to TRBD1. The CDR3 has 15 amino acids. CDR1 is MNHEY and CDR2 is SMNVEV in the germline V gene (reference sequence). V trimming: 7 bases; J trimming: 4 bases; junction bases outside the gene matches: 10. In DNA, the CDR3 is TGTGCCAGCATCTTACAGGGGTTTGGGTACAATGAGCAGTTCTTC. This encodes CASILQGFGYNEQFF.

The rearrangement uses TRBV28 and TRBJ2-7, with 8 bases matching TRBD1. The CDR3 extends over 13 amino acids. Germline CDR1 is MDHEN and CDR2 is SYDVKM. V trimming: 5 bases; J trimming: 6 bases; junction bases outside the gene matches: 6. CDR3: CASSPADRGEQYF. The CDR3 DNA is TGTGCCAGCAGTCCGGCAGACAGGGGCGAGCAGTACTTC.

The chain couples TRBV20-1 to TRBJ2-3; 9 nucleotides align to TRBD2. Trimming at V came to 0 bases and at J to 2 bases, leaving 9 bases not matched to a gene. From germline, CDR1 is DFQATT and CDR2 SNEGSKA (reference sequence). The CDR3 consists of 17 residues. In DNA, the CDR3 is TGCAGTGCTAGAGATAGGGCTAGCGGGACTCTCACAGATACGCAGTATTTT. As protein: CSARDRASGTLTDTQYF.

The V and J genes are TRBV12-3 or TRBV12-4 and TRBJ2-2; tentatively, D is TRBD2 (6 bases). Trimming shortened V by 11 bases and J by 2 bases, and 15 bases separated the two germline ends. This CDR3 has 14 residues. CDR3 DNA sequence: TGTGCCTGTTTGCGGGGCTACAACACCGGGGAGCTGTTTTTT. Protein: CACLRGYNTGELFF.

Only a few counts were recorded for this clonotype. CDR3 sequence (DNA): TGCGCCAGCAGCCAAGCTAGCGGGAGCTACTACAATGAGCAGTTCTTC. Encoded protein: CASSQASGSYYNEQFF. The chain uses TRBV4-1 and TRBJ2-1; TRBD2 agrees at 10 bases. V lost 1 base, J lost 3 bases, and 3 bases stayed unmatched. The CDR3 length is 16 residues. CDR1 MGHRA and CDR2 YSYEKL come from the germline V gene.

This clonotype was observed a few times. DNA of the CDR3: TGCAGCGTTGCCGTGGGTGATACGCAGTATTTT. Translated: CSVAVGDTQYF. The chain joins TRBV29-1 to TRBJ2-3; D gene uncertain. CDR3 length equals 11 residues. V lost 4 bases and J 6 bases, leaving 8 bases between the germline ends. Per germline, CDR1 SQVTM and CDR2 ANQGSEA.